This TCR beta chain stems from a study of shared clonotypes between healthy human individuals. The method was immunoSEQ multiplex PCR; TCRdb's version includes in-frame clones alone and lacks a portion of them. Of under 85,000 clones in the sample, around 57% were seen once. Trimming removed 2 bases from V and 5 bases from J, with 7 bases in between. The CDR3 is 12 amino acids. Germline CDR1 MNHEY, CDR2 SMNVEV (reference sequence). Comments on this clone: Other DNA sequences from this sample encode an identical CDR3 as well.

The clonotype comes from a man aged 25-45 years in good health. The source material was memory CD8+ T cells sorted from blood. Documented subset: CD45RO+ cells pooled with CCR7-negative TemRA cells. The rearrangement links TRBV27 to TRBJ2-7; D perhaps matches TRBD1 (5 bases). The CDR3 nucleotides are TGTGCCAGCAGTTTACAGGGCGACGAGCAGTACTTC. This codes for CASSLQGDEQYF.